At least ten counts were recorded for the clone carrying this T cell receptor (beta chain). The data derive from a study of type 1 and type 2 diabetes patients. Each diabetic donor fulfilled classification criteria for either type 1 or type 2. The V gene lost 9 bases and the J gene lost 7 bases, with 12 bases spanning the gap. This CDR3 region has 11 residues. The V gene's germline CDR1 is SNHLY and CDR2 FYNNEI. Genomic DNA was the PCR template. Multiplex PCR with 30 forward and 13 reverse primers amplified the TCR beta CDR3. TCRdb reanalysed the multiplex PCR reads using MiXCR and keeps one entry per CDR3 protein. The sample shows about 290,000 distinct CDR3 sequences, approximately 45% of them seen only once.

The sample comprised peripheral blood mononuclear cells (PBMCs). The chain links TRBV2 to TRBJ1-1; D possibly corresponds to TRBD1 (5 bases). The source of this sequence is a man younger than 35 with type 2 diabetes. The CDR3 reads CARVGGGEAFF. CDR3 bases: TGTGCCAGAGTGGGGGGTGGTGAAGCTTTCTTT.